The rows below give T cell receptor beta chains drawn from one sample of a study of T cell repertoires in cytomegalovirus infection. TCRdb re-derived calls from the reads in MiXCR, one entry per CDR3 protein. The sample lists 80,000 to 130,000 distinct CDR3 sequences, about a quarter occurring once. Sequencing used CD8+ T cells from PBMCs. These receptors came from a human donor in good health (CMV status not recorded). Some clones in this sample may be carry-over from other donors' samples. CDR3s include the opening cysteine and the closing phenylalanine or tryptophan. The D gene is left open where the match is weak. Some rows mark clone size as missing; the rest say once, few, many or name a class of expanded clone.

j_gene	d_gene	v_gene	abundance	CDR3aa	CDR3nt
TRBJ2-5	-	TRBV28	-	CASSLTSYKETQYF	TGTGCCAGCAGCCTAACTAGCTACAAAGAGACCCAGTACTTC
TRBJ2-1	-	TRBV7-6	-	CASSSEQGSSYNEQFF	TGTGCCAGCAGTTCCGAACAGGGAAGCTCCTACAATGAGCAGTTCTTC
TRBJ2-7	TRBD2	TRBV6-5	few	CASSFAAGGSYEQYF	TGTGCCAGCAGTTTTGCAGCGGGGGGCTCCTACGAGCAGTACTTC
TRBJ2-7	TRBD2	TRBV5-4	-	CASSSREGVRYEQYF	TGTGCCAGCAGCTCCCGGGAGGGGGTGAGGTACGAGCAGTACTTC
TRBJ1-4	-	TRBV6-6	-	CASSYRSLRGEGEKLFF	TGTGCCAGCAGTTACCGTAGCCTCAGAGGGGAGGGCGAAAAACTGTTTTTT
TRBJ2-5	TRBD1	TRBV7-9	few	CASSSRTGQETQYF	TGTGCCAGCAGCTCGCGGACAGGGCAAGAGACCCAGTACTTC
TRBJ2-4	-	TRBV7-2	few	CATSRGGDDIQYF	TGTGCCACCAGTAGGGGGGGGGATGACATTCAGTACTTC
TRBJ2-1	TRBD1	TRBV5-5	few	CASSPDRAGEQFF	TGTGCCAGCAGCCCGGACAGGGCGGGGGAGCAGTTCTTC
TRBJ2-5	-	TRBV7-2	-	CANSLMSGPTRETQYF	TGTGCCAACAGCCTTATGTCGGGCCCAACTCGAGAGACCCAGTACTTC
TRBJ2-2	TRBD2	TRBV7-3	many	CASSLSGLAGTNTGELFF	TGTGCCAGCAGCTTATCAGGACTAGCGGGGACGAACACCGGGGAGCTGTTTTTT
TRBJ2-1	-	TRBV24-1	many	CATSDRGNRDEQFF	TGTGCCACCAGTGATAGAGGGAATAGGGATGAGCAGTTCTTC
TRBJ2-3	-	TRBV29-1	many	CSELGFTDTQYF	TGCAGCGAGTTGGGATTCACAGATACGCAGTATTTT
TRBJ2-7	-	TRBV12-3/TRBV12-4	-	CASSLAAEQYF	TGTGCCAGCAGTTTAGCGGCCGAGCAGTACTTC
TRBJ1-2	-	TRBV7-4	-	CASSSMRGDYGYTF	TGTGCCAGCAGCTCAATGCGGGGGGACTATGGCTACACCTTC
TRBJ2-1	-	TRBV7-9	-	CASSPNREQFF	TGTGCCAGCAGCCCCAATCGAGAGCAGTTCTTC
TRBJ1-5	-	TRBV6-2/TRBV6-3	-	CASSYSAGTHQPQHF	TGTGCCAGCAGTTACTCCGCAGGGACGCATCAGCCCCAGCATTTT
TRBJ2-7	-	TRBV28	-	CASSTQGGMYEQYF	TGTGCCAGCAGTACACAGGGGGGGATGTACGAGCAGTACTTC
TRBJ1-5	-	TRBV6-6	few	CASSYQGNGNQPQHF	TGTGCCAGCAGTTACCAGGGCAATGGCAATCAGCCCCAGCATTTT
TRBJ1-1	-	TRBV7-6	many	CASSSTTPLLLRDEDTEAFF	TGTGCCAGCAGCTCAACCACCCCCTTACTCCTCCGGGACGAGGACACTGAAGCTTTCTTT
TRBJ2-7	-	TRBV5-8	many	CASSFAAASSYEQYF	TGTGCCAGCAGTTTTGCAGCGGCAAGCTCCTACGAGCAGTACTTC
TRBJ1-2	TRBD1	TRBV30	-	CAWSHTMDRDGGYTF	TGTGCCTGGAGCCATACAATGGACAGGGACGGGGGCTACACCTTC
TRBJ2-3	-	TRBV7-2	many	CASSSISADTQYF	TGTGCCAGCAGCTCTATTAGCGCTGATACGCAGTATTTT